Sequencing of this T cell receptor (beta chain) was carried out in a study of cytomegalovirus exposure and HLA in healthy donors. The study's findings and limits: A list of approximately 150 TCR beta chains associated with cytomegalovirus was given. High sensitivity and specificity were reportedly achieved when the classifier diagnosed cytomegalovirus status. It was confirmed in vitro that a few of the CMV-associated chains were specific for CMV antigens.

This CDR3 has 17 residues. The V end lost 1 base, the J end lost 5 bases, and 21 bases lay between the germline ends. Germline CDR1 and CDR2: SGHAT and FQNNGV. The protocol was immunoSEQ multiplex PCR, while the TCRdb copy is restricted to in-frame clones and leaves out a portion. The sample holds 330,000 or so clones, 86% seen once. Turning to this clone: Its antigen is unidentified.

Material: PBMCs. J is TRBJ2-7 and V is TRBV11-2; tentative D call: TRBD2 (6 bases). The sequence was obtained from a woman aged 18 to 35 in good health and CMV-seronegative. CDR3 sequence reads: CASSLVRWPGVYNEQYF. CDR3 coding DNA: TGTGCCAGCAGCTTAGTAAGATGGCCGGGAGTATATAACGAGCAGTACTTC.